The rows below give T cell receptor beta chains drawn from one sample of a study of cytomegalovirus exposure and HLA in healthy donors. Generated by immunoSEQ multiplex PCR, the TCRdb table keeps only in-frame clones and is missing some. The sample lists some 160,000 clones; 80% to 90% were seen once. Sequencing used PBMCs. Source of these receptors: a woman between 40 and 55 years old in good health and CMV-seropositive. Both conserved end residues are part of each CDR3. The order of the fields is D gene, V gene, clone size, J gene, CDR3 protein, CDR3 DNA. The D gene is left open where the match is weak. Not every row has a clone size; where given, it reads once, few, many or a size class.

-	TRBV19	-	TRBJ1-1	CASSQPQGKPEAFF	TGTGCCAGTAGTCAACCACAGGGTAAGCCTGAAGCTTTCTTT
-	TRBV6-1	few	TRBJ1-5	CASSDEQVTNQPQHF	TGTGCCAGCAGTGATGAACAGGTGACCAATCAGCCCCAGCATTTT
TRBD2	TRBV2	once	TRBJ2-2	CARGTLAAPNTGELFF	TGTGCCAGAGGGACACTAGCGGCCCCGAACACCGGGGAGCTGTTTTTT
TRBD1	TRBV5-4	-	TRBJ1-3	CASSLAGGDTIYF	TGTGCCAGCAGCTTGGCAGGGGGAGACACCATATATTTT
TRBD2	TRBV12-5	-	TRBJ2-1	CASAHGTRPINEQFF	TGTGCTAGTGCCCACGGGACTAGGCCCATCAATGAGCAGTTCTTC
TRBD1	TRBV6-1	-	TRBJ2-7	CASSPLTGGHEQYF	TGTGCCAGCAGTCCCCTGACAGGGGGACACGAGCAGTACTTC
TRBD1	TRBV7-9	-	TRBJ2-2	CSSSLGDRFNTGELFF	TGTTCCAGCAGCTTGGGGGACAGATTTAACACCGGGGAGCTGTTTTTT
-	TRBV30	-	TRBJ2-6	CAWSVGDGANVLTF	TGTGCCTGGAGTGTAGGGGATGGGGCCAACGTCCTGACTTTC
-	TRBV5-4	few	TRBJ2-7	CASSLWGRSYEQYF	TGTGCCAGCAGCTTGTGGGGCAGATCCTACGAGCAGTACTTC
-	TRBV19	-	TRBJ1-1	CASSYAGRHTEAFF	TGTGCCAGCTCCTATGCCGGGAGGCACACTGAAGCTTTCTTT
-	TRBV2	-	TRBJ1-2	CASSATATVYGYTF	TGTGCCAGCAGTGCAACCGCGACAGTCTATGGCTACACCTTC
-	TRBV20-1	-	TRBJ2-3	CSARLANTQYF	TGCAGTGCTAGACTAGCGAATACGCAGTATTTT
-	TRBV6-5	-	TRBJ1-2	CASRADSNYGYTF	TGTGCCAGCAGGGCGGACAGTAACTATGGCTACACCTTC
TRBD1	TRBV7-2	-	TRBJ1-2	CASTTGGAGGANYGYTF	TGTGCCAGCACCACAGGGGGGGCAGGGGGCGCAAACTATGGCTACACCTTC
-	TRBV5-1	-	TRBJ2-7	CASSLSAGLPNEQYF	TGCGCCAGCAGCTTGAGCGCGGGACTCCCTAACGAGCAGTACTTC
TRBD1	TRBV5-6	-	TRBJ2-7	CASSPKGTGLTYEQYF	TGTGCCAGCAGCCCTAAAGGGACAGGACTCACCTACGAGCAGTACTTC
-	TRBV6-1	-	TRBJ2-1	CASSEEFGTAVSYNEQFF	TGTGCCAGCAGTGAAGAATTCGGAACTGCGGTCTCCTACAATGAGCAGTTCTTC
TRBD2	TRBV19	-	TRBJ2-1	CARQLAGGPAHNEQFF	TGTGCCAGACAACTAGCGGGAGGGCCTGCGCACAATGAGCAGTTCTTC
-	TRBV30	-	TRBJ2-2	CASLGGGLNTGELFF	TGTGCCTCCCTGGGGGGGGGCCTGAACACCGGGGAGCTGTTTTTT
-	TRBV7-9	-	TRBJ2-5	CASSLRQAQETQYF	TGTGCCAGCAGCCTCAGACAGGCCCAAGAGACCCAGTACTTC
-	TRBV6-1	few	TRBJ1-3	CASSAGLPGRGGGTIYF	TGTGCCAGCAGTGCCGGTCTCCCGGGAAGGGGGGGCGGCACCATATATTTT
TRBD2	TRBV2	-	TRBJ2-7	CASTPSTSGLYEQYF	TGTGCCAGCACCCCCTCGACTAGCGGGCTTTACGAGCAGTACTTC
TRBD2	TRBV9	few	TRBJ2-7	CASSVGSGGYEQYF	TGTGCCAGCAGCGTAGGTAGCGGGGGCTACGAGCAGTACTTC
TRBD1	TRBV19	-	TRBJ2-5	CASSLGQGAEETQYF	TGTGCCAGTAGTCTGGGACAGGGGGCGGAAGAGACCCAGTACTTC
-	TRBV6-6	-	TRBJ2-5	CASSDRHQETQYF	TGTGCCAGCAGCGACAGGCACCAAGAGACCCAGTACTTC
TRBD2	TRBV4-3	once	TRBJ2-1	CASSARGGGGNEQFF	TGCGCCAGCAGCGCACGGGGGGGAGGGGGCAATGAGCAGTTCTTC
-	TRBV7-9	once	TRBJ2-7	CSIDRTPYEQYF	TGTTCCATCGACAGGACACCCTACGAGCAGTACTTC
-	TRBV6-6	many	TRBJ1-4	CASSWQTGSNEKLFF	TGTGCCAGCAGCTGGCAAACAGGGTCAAATGAAAAACTGTTTTTT
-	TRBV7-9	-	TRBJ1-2	CASSLYDLANYGYTF	TGTGCCAGCAGCTTATATGACTTAGCTAACTATGGCTACACCTTC
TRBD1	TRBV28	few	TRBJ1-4	CASSIPQGGAEKLFF	TGTGCCAGCAGTATTCCCCAGGGGGGAGCCGAAAAACTGTTTTTT
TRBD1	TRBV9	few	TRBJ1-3	CASSERGQGAGNTIYF	TGTGCCAGCAGCGAGAGGGGACAGGGAGCGGGAAACACCATATATTTT
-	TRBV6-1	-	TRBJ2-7	CASKNTYEQYF	TGTGCCAGCAAGAACACCTACGAGCAGTACTTC
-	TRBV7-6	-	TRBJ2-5	CASTSYGGTQYF	TGTGCCAGCACCTCTTACGGCGGGACCCAGTACTTC
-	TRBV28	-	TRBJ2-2	CASSLTGELFF	TGTGCCAGCAGTTTAACTGGGGAGCTGTTTTTT
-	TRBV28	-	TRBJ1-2	CASSSTGLLGYTF	TGTGCCAGCAGTTCGACGGGACTACTTGGCTACACCTTC
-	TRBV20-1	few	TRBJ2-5	CSALDTKTQYF	TGCAGTGCTCTAGATACAAAGACCCAGTACTTC